This T cell receptor (beta chain) was documented in a study of sequential checkpoint blockade in melanoma (dated by TCRdb to the late 2010s). The study in broad terms: In a 1:1 randomization, patients received either first-line nivolumab then ipilimumab (arm A) or ipilimumab then nivolumab (arm B). Both trial sequences were followed by maintenance nivolumab. Results and caveats for the whole study, not just this receptor: Validation of the response-prediction model combining TCR metrics and mutation burden is needed in larger, independent patient cohorts.

TCRbeta CDR3 regions were immunosequenced from genomic DNA with the immunoSEQ Assay. Before high-throughput sequencing, the genomic DNA was amplified using bias-controlled multiplex PCR. The authors' analysis ran thus. To quantify the absolute abundance of each unique TCRbeta CDR3 region, the sequences were collapsed and filtered. Clonality, defined as 1 minus Pielou's evenness, was calculated using productive rearrangements only. A previously published method was used to identify clones with significantly greater frequencies in on-treatment samples than in baseline samples. As stored in TCRdb, this immuneACCESS dataset retains in-frame rearrangements with V and J assigned. A fraction of the clones does not appear; measured against another copy, unresolved V genes explain less than half of the discrepancy, and the remainder lacks a known reason. The V and J calls and clone size are taken from that table; D and trimming were inferred from the DNA. The sample records 9,500 to 12,000 clones, about three fifths of which are singletons. The leading ten clones occupy 16% of the sample.

The sample's treatment or condition, from its label and the paper: randomized to nivolumab then ipilimumab (arm A) or the reverse (arm B). None of the trial patients had been given prior DNA-damaging chemotherapy. A FACS Aria II flow cytometer was used to sort live CD3+CD8+ cells that were negative for CD19 and CD56 from thawed PBMCs. Samples came from patients with melanoma in CheckMate 064, a randomized, open-label phase II trial of sequential checkpoint blockade. Peripheral blood mononuclear cells were collected by leukapheresis, purified using Ficoll-Paque, and frozen in human serum containing roughly 10% DMSO. Immediately after sorting, the purity of sorted blood CD3+CD8+ cells was verified to be >95%, after which DNA was extracted. As to this clone: Its antigen is not yet known. No qualities accompany the bases; no much larger clone lies one base away.

Spanning cysteine to phenylalanine, the CDR3 consists of 16 amino acids. The only DNA kept is the CDR3, 48 bases in frame from the first base. Ends trimmed: V by 0 bases, J by 1 base; bases unmatched to a gene: 5. CDR1 and CDR2 (MNHEY, SVGAGI) derive from the germline V gene. The chain is assembled from TRBV6-5 and TRBJ1-2, and 7 junctional nucleotides match TRBD1. The material was CD8+ T cells sorted from blood (inferred from file names), obtained from a patient given nivolumab and ipilimumab in sequence. The sequence came from a human donor with melanoma. The DNA sequence is given as TGTGCCAGCAGTTACTCCGTCAGGGGGTATAACTATGGCTACACCTTC. It is translated as CASSYSVRGYNYGYTF.